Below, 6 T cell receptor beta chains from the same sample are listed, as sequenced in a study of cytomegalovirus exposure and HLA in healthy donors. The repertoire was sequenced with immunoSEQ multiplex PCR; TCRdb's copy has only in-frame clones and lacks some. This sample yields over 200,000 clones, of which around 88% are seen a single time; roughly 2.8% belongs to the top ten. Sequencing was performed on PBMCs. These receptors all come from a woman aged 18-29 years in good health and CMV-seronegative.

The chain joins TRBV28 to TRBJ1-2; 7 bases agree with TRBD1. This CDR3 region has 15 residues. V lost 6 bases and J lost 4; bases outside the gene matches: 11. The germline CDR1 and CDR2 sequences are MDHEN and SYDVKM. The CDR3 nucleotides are TGTGCCAGCAGGTTCTCACCCGGGACAGTCTATGGCTACACCTTC. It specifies CASRFSPGTVYGYTF.

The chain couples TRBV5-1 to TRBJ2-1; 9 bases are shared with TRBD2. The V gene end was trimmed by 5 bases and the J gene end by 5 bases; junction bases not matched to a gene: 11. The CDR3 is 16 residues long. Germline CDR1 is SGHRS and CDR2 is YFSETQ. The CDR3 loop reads CASRPDQLAGDNEQFF. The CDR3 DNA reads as TGCGCCAGCAGGCCCGACCAACTAGCGGGTGACAATGAGCAGTTCTTC.

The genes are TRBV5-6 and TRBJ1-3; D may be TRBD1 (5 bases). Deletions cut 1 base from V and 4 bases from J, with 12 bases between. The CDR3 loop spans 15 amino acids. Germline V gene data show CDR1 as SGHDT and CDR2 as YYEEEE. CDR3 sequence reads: CASSLQMGPGNTIYF. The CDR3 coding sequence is TGTGCCAGCAGCTTGCAAATGGGGCCAGGAAACACCATATATTTT.

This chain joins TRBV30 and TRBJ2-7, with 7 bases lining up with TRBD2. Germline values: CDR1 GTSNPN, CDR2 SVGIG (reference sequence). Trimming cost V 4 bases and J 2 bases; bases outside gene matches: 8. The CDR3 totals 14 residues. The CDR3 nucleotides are TGTGCCTGGAACGGCGGGGGTGATCCCTACGAGCAGTACTTC. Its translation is CAWNGGGDPYEQYF. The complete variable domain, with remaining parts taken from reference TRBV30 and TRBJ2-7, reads SQTIHQWPATLVQPVGSPLSLECTVEGTSNPNLYWYRQAAGRGLQLLFYSVGIGQISSEVPQNLSASRPQDRQFILSSKKLLLSDSGFYLCAWNGGGDPYEQYFGPGTRLTVT.

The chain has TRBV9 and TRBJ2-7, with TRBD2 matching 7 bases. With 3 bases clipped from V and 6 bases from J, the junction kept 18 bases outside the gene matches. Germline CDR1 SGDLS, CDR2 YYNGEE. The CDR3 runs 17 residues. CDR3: CASSESRRGGSFSEQYF. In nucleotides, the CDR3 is TGTGCCAGCAGCGAGTCCCGGAGGGGCGGGAGTTTCTCCGAGCAGTACTTC.

The CDR3 coding sequence is TGTGCCAGCAGCCCCCTCCGCGGGGGGCGCGGTGCCAATGAGCAGTTCTTC. It yields the protein CASSPLRGGRGANEQFF. The chain recombines TRBV7-2 with TRBJ2-1, with 8 nucleotides matching TRBD2. CDR3 size: 17 residues. The V gene's germline CDR1 is SGHTA and CDR2 FQGNSA. V was clipped by 5 bases and J by 6 bases; unmatched bases: 15. Full variable domain (remainder filled in from reference TRBV7-2 and TRBJ2-1): GAGVSQSPSNKVTEKGKDVELRCDPISGHTALYWYRQSLGQGLEFLIYFQGNSAPDKSGLPSDRFSAERTGGSVSTLTIQRTQQEDSAVYLCASSPLRGGRGANEQFFGPGTRLTVL.